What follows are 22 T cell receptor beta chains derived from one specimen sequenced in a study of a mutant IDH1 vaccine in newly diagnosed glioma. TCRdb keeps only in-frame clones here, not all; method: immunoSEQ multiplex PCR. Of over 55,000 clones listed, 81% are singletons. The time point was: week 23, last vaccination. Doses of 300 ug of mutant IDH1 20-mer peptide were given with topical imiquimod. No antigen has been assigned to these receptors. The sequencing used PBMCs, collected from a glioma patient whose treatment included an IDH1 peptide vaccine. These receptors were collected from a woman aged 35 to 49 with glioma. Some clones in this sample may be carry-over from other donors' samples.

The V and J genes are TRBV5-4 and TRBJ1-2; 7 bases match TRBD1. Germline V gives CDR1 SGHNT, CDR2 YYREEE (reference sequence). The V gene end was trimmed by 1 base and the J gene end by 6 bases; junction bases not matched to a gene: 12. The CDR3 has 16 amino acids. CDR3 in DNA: TGTGCCAGCAGCTTGAAAGGGGGCGCCTTCTATAATGGCTACACCTTC. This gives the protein CASSLKGGAFYNGYTF.

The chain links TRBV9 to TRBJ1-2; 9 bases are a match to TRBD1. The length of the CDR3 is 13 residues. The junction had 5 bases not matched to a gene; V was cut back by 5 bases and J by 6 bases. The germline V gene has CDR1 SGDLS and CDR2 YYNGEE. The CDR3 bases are TGTGCCAGCAGTGGGACAGGGAGGGATGGCTACACCTTC. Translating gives CASSGTGRDGYTF.

CDR3 bases: TGTGCCAGCAGTTACGGGGGGTCAGATACGCAGTATTTT. Protein sequence: CASSYGGSDTQYF. The chain combines TRBV6-6 with TRBJ2-3, with D possibly TRBD2 on 6 matching bases. Looked up from germline, CDR1 is MNHNY and CDR2 is SVGAGI (reference sequence). The CDR3 runs to 13 residues. Deletions cut 2 bases from V and 4 bases from J, with 7 bases between.

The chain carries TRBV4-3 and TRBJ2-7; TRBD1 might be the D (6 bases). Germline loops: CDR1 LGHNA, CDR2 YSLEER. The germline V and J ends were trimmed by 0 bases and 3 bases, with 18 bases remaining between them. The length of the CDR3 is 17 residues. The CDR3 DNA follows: TGCGCCAGCAGCCAAGATCGTATACAGGGACGGGTCTACGAGCAGTACTTC. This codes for CASSQDRIQGRVYEQYF.

CDR3: CASSPSHLGYGYTF. CDR3 DNA sequence: TGCGCCAGCAGCCCCAGCCACCTTGGCTATGGCTACACCTTC. The chain joins TRBV5-1 to TRBJ1-2, with unresolved D. Germline V gene lookup returns CDR1 SGHRS and CDR2 YFSETQ. V shed 4 bases and J shed 4 bases, with 14 bases lying between them. This CDR3 is built from 14 residues.

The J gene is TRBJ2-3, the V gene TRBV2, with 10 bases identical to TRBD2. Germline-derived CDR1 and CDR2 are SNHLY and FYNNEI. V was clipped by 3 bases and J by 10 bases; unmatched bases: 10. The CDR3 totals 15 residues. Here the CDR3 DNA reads TGTGCCAGCAGTGAGGTCGCTAGCGGGGGCCCGGCGCAGTATTTT. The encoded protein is CASSEVASGGPAQYF.

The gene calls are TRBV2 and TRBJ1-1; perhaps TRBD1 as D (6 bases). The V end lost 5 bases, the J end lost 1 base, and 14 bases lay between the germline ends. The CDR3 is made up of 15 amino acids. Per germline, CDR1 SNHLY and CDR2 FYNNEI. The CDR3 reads CASSNTPDRNTEAFF. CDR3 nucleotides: TGTGCCAGCAGTAATACCCCGGACAGGAACACTGAAGCTTTCTTT.

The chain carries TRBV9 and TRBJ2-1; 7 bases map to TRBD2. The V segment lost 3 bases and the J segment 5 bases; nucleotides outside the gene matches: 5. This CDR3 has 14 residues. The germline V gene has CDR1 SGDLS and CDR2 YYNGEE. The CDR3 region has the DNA TGTGCCAGCAGCGCGAGCGGGACTAACAATGAGCAGTTCTTC. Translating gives CASSASGTNNEQFF.

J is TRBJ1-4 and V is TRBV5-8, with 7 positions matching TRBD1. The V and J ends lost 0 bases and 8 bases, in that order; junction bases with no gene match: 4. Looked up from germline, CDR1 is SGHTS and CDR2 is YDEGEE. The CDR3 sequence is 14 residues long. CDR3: CASSLGQGVEKLFF. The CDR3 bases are TGTGCCAGCAGCTTGGGACAGGGAGTGGAAAAACTGTTTTTT.

The CDR3 bases are TGCAGCGTTGCTAGCCGCACTGAAGCTTTCTTT. Its protein is CSVASRTEAFF. This rearrangement joins TRBV29-1 to TRBJ1-1; D not certain. The CDR3 extends over 11 amino acids. Germline V gene data show CDR1 as SQVTM and CDR2 as ANQGSEA. With 4 bases removed from V and 4 bases from J, the gap between germline ends came to 7 bases.

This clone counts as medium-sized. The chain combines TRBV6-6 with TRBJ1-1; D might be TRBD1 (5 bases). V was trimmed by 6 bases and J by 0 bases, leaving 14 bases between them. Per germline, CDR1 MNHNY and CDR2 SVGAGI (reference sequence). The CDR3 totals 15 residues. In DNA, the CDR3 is TGTGCCAGCAGCCCAGGCGGGGGAATGAACACTGAAGCTTTCTTT. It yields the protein CASSPGGGMNTEAFF.

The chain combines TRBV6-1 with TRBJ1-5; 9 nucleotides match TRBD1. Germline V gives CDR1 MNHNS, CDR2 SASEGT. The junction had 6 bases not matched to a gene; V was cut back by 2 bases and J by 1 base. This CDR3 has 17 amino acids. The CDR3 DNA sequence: TGTGCCAGCAGTGAACACAGGGGGCTGGGGAGCAATCAGCCCCAGCATTTT. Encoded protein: CASSEHRGLGSNQPQHF.

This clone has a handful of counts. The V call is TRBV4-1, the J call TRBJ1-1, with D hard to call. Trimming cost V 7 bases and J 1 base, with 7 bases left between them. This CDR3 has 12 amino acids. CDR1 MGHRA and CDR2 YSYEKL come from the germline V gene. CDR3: CASTTQNTEAFF. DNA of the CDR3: TGCGCCAGCACTACCCAGAACACTGAAGCTTTCTTT.

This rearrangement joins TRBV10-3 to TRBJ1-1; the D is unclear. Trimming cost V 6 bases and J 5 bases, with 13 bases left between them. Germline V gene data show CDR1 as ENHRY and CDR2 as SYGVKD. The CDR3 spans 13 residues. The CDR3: CAISDTDNTEAFF. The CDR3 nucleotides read TGTGCCATCAGCGACACAGATAATACTGAAGCTTTCTTT.

CDR3 DNA: TGCGCCAGCAGCTTGGGCAGCACAGATACGCAGTATTTT. As protein: CASSLGSTDTQYF. J is TRBJ2-3 and V is TRBV5-1; no clear D gene. Trimming shortened V by 0 bases and J by 0 bases, and 2 bases separated the two germline ends. The CDR3 sequence is 13 residues long. In germline, CDR1 is SGHRS, CDR2 YFSETQ.

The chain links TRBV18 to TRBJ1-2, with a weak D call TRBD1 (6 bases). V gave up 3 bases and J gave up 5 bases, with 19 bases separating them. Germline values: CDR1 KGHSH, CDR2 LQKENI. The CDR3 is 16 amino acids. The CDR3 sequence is CASSPLMRQGQYGYTF. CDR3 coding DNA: TGTGCCAGCTCACCTCTTATGAGGCAGGGGCAATATGGCTACACCTTC.

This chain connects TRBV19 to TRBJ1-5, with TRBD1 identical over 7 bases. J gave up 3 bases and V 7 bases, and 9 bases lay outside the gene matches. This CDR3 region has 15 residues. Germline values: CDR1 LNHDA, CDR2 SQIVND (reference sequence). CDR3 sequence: CASTPRQGTNQPQHF. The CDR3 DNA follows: TGTGCCAGTACCCCCAGACAGGGTACCAATCAGCCCCAGCATTTT.

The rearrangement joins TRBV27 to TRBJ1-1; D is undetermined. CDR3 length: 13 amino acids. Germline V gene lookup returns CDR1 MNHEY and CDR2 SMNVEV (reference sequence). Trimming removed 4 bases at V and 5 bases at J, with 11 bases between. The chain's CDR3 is CASSSSGLTEAFF. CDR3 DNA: TGTGCCAGCAGTTCCTCTGGGTTGACTGAAGCTTTCTTT.

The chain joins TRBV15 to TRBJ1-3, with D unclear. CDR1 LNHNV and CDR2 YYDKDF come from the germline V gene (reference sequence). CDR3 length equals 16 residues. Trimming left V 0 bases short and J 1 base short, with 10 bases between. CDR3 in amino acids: CATSRDSAKSGNTIYF. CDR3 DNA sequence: TGTGCCACCAGCAGAGATAGTGCGAAGTCTGGAAACACCATATATTTT. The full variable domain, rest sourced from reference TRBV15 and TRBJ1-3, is DAMVIQNPRYQVTQFGKPVTLSCSQTLNHNVMYWYQQKSSQAPKLLFHYYDKDFNNEADTPDNFQSRRPNTSFCFLDIRSPGLGDTAMYLCATSRDSAKSGNTIYFGEGSWLTVV.

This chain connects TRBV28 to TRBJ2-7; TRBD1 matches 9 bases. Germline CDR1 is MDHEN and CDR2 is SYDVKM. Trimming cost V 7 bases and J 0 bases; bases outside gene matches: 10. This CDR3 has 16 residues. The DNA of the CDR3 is TGTGCCAGCAAGGGGGTGGACAGGGGCCTCTCCTACGAGCAGTACTTC. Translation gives CASKGVDRGLSYEQYF. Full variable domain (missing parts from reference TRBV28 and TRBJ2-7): DVKVTQSSRYLVKRTGEKVFLECVQDMDHENMFWYRQDPGLGLRLIYFSYDVKMKEKGDIPEGYSVSREKKERFSLILESASTNQTSMYLCASKGVDRGLSYEQYFGPGTRLTVT.

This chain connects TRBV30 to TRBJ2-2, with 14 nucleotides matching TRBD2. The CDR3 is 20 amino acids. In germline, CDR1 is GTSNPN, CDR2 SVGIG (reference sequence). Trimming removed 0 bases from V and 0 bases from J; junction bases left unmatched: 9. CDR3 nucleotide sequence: TGTGCCTGGAGTGTTCCGTTTGGACTAGCGGGGGGCTCGAACACCGGGGAGCTGTTTTTT. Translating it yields CAWSVPFGLAGGSNTGELFF.

The CDR3 spells CATSRASTAGELFF. CDR3 sequence (DNA): TGTGCCACCAGCAGAGCTTCGACAGCCGGGGAGCTGTTTTTT. The chain uses TRBV15 and TRBJ2-2, with a weak D call TRBD1 (5 bases). Germline CDR1 reads LNHNV; CDR2 reads YYDKDF (reference sequence). V shed 1 base and J shed 6 bases, with 9 bases lying between them. The CDR3 has 14 residues. Full variable domain (outside the CDR3, taken from reference TRBV15 and TRBJ2-2): DAMVIQNPRYQVTQFGKPVTLSCSQTLNHNVMYWYQQKSSQAPKLLFHYYDKDFNNEADTPDNFQSRRPNTSFCFLDIRSPGLGDTAMYLCATSRASTAGELFFGEGSRLTVL.